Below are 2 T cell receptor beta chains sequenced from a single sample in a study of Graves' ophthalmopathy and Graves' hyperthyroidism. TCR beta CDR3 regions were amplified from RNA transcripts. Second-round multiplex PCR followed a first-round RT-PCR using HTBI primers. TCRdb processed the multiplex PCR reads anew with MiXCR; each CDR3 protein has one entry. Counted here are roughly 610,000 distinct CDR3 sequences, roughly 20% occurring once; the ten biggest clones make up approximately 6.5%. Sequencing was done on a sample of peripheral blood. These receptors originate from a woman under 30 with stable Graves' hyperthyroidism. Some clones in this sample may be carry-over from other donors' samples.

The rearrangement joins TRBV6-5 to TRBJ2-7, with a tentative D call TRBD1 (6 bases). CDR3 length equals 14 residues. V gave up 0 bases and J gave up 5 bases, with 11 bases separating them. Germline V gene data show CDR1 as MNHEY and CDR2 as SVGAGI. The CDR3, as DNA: TGTGCCAGCAGTTACTCGCCCGGACAGAACGAGCAGTACTTC. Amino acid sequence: CASSYSPGQNEQYF.

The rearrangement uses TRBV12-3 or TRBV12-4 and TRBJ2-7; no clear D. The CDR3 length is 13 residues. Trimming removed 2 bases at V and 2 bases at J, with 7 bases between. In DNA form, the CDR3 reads TGTGCCAGCAGTTTATACCAACCCTACGAGCAGTACTTC. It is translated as CASSLYQPYEQYF.